The present entry profiles one TCR beta chain with its context. The CDR3 consists of 14 residues. Trimming took 5 bases from V and 7 from J; bases not matched to a gene: 7. CDR1 and CDR2 (germline): SGHTA, FQGNSA. This sample was taken from a study of blood T cell repertoires in COVID-19. Study overall: Researchers got acute and convalescent COVID-19 samples from the United States, Italy and Spain. Sources were T cells, B-cell-depleted T cells, or PBMCs; the material itself was cDNA or gDNA.

Methods used by the authors: For nucleated cells, counts were estimated from reference gene primer amplification. Sequencing was performed with immunoSEQ multiplex PCR; in TCRdb, only in-frame clones are kept and a portion is missing. V, J and clone size reflect that table, while D and trimming were determined from the DNA. The data show approximately 470,000 clones, with 80% to 90% seen just once and approximately 3% held by the top ten. Sequenced sample: peripheral blood. The TCR sequence derives from a human donor in a cohort sampled during active COVID-19. The gene calls are TRBV7-2 and TRBJ2-5; the match to TRBD1 covers 10 bases. Here the CDR3 reads CASSPRDRGSTQYF. CDR3 sequence (DNA): TGTGCCAGCAGCCCCCGGGACAGGGGATCGACCCAGTACTTC. Supplemented by reference TRBV7-2 and TRBJ2-5, the full variable domain reads GAGVSQSPSNKVTEKGKDVELRCDPISGHTALYWYRQSLGQGLEFLIYFQGNSAPDKSGLPSDRFSAERTGGSVSTLTIQRTQQEDSAVYLCASSPRDRGSTQYFGPGTRLLVL.